Listed here are 27 T cell receptor beta chains from one sample, sequenced in a study of PD-L1 blockade in urothelial cancer. Sequenced by immunoSEQ multiplex PCR; TCRdb stores in-frame clones only, minus some. Among 90,000 to 120,000 clones, 91% were seen once, and the ten largest hold about 0.92%. The input for sequencing was PBMCs, taken around atezolizumab (anti-PD-L1) treatment. These receptors all stem from a woman older than 75 with urothelial cancer.

This chain's CDR3 is CASRRDVAGAYEQYF. CDR3 coding DNA: TGTGCCAGCAGAAGGGATGTAGCGGGAGCATACGAGCAGTACTTC. The chain joins TRBV27 to TRBJ2-7, with 9 positions matching TRBD2. The J segment lost 4 bases and the V segment lost 6 bases, leaving 10 bases of the junction unmatched. The CDR3 is made up of 15 amino acids. Germline CDR1 and CDR2: MNHEY and SMNVEV (reference sequence).

The V call is TRBV14, the J call TRBJ2-7; unclear D gene. The CDR3 sequence is 12 residues long. The V gene lost 0 bases and the J gene lost 6 bases, with 6 bases spanning the gap. CDR1 SGHDN and CDR2 FVKESK come from the germline V gene. As DNA, the CDR3 is TGTGCCAGCAGCCAAGATATTTTCGAGCAGTACTTC. It translates to CASSQDIFEQYF.

The rearrangement links TRBV20-1 to TRBJ1-2; no reliable D call. V lost 4 bases to trimming and J lost 6 bases, with 9 bases between them. CDR1 and CDR2 from the germline V gene are DFQATT and SNEGSKA (reference sequence). The CDR3 covers 11 residues. The CDR3 coding sequence is TGCAGTGCTACCAGCGGTGATGGCTACACCTTC. Residues: CSATSGDGYTF.

The chain joins TRBV5-4 to TRBJ2-2; TRBD1 might be the D (5 bases). V lost 4 bases, J lost 2 bases, and 12 bases lay in between. This CDR3 spans 15 amino acids. The germline V gene encodes CDR1 SGHNT and CDR2 YYREEE (reference sequence). In nucleotides, the CDR3 is TGTGCCAGCAGCGAGGCAGGGTTCAACACCGGGGAGCTGTTTTTT. It codes for CASSEAGFNTGELFF.

V and J are TRBV5-1 and TRBJ2-6, with TRBD1 matching 8 bases. The CDR3 loop spans 16 amino acids. Germline V gene lookup returns CDR1 SGHRS and CDR2 YFSETQ. After removal of 4 bases from V and 4 bases from J, the junction contained 7 bases not matched to a gene. Here the CDR3 reads CASSARTGTGANVLTF. The CDR3 bases are TGCGCCAGCAGCGCCCGGACAGGGACCGGGGCCAACGTCCTGACTTTC.

The genes are TRBV2 and TRBJ1-5; 8 nucleotides agree with TRBD1. Germline V lookup: CDR1 SNHLY, CDR2 FYNNEI. The length of the CDR3 is 13 residues. Losses at the gene ends were 6 bases for V and 5 bases for J; bases not matched to a gene: 3. This CDR3 reads CASSETGDQPQHF. As DNA, the CDR3 is TGTGCCAGCAGCGAGACAGGGGATCAGCCCCAGCATTTT.

The table lists this clone with a count of one. V usage is TRBV5-1 and J usage is TRBJ2-1; 7 positions match TRBD2. The CDR3 length is 16 residues. Trimming took 0 bases from V and 6 from J; bases not matched to a gene: 9. CDR1 is SGHRS and CDR2 is YFSETQ in the germline V gene. DNA of the CDR3: TGCGCCAGCAGCTTGGATGGAGCGGGAATGGGCAATGAGCAGTTCTTC. It encodes CASSLDGAGMGNEQFF. Variable domain in full (rest from reference TRBV5-1 and TRBJ2-1): KAGVTQTPRYLIKTRGQQVTLSCSPISGHRSVSWYQQTPGQGLQFLFEYFSETQRNKGNFPGRFSGRQFSNSRSEMNVSTLELGDSALYLCASSLDGAGMGNEQFFGPGTRLTVL.

The chain couples TRBV28 to TRBJ2-7; weak D call: TRBD2 (7 bases). CDR1 MDHEN and CDR2 SYDVKM come from the germline V gene. Trimming cost V 4 bases and J 2 bases, with 21 bases left between them. The CDR3 length is 17 residues. CDR3 sequence (DNA): TGTGCCAGCAGTTGGCCCCAAGGGGGGGGAAATCCCTACGAGCAGTACTTC. Amino acids: CASSWPQGGGNPYEQYF.

This chain connects TRBV2 to TRBJ1-5; weak D call: TRBD1 (6 bases). Germline V gene data show CDR1 as SNHLY and CDR2 as FYNNEI. This CDR3 spans 17 amino acids. Trimming cost V 6 bases and J 5 bases, with 23 bases left between them. The CDR3 nucleotides read TGTGCCAGCAGGGGGGCAACCAAGAGAAGAGCGTATCAGCCCCAGCATTTT. Amino acid sequence: CASRGATKRRAYQPQHF.

The V gene is TRBV5-1, the J gene TRBJ2-6; maybe TRBD2 (6 bases). The ends were cut back, 4 bases at V and 0 bases at J, with 11 bases in the middle. The germline V gene has CDR1 SGHRS and CDR2 YFSETQ. There are 16 residues in the CDR3. The CDR3 DNA reads as TGCGCCAGCAGCCAAATGGGAGGCTCTGGGGCCAACGTCCTGACTTTC. This translates into CASSQMGGSGANVLTF.

The rearrangement uses TRBV2 and TRBJ1-5; 8 positions agree with TRBD1. J gave up 6 bases and V 1 base, and 2 bases lay outside the gene matches. Germline V gene data show CDR1 as SNHLY and CDR2 as FYNNEI. The CDR3 has 14 residues. CDR3 nucleotide sequence: TGTGCCAGCAGTGAAGGGACAGGGCGTCAGCCCCAGCATTTT. It codes for CASSEGTGRQPQHF.

The J gene is TRBJ1-2, the V gene TRBV7-9; 9 bases fit TRBD1. Looked up from germline, CDR1 is SEHNR and CDR2 is FQNEAQ (reference sequence). The CDR3 sequence is 15 residues long. V lost 5 bases, J lost 7 bases, and 11 bases stayed unmatched. This CDR3 reads CASSRGQGFYGGYTF. DNA of the CDR3: TGTGCCAGCAGCCGAGGACAGGGGTTCTACGGTGGCTACACCTTC. The whole variable domain, filled in from reference TRBV7-9 and TRBJ1-2, reads DTGVSQNPRHKITKRGQNVTFRCDPISEHNRLYWYRQTLGQGPEFLTYFQNEAQLEKSRLLSDRFSAERPKGSFSTLEIQRTEQGDSAMYLCASSRGQGFYGGYTFGSGTRLTVV.

The rearrangement uses TRBV7-9 and TRBJ1-1; a possible D gene is TRBD1 (5 bases). Germline V lookup: CDR1 SEHNR, CDR2 FQNEAQ (reference sequence). The CDR3 extends over 16 amino acids. Trimming removed 5 bases from V and 1 base from J, with 17 bases in between. CDR3 amino acids: CASSPEGRGTNTEAFF. CDR3 coding DNA: TGTGCCAGCAGCCCCGAGGGGCGGGGAACGAACACTGAAGCTTTCTTT.

The chain carries TRBV27 and TRBJ2-2; D may be TRBD1 (5 bases). Germline V CDR1 and CDR2: MNHEY, SMNVEV (reference sequence). CDR3 length equals 16 residues. Trimming shortened V by 0 bases and J by 2 bases, and 10 bases separated the two germline ends. This CDR3 reads CASSLSGRVNTGELFF. The CDR3 region has the DNA TGTGCCAGCAGTTTATCCGGCAGGGTAAACACCGGGGAGCTGTTTTTT.

The genes are TRBV28 and TRBJ2-5, with 7 bases lining up with TRBD2. Germline assignment: CDR1 MDHEN and CDR2 SYDVKM. This CDR3 comprises 15 residues. V dropped 5 bases and J dropped 2; count of bases not matched to a gene: 8. The CDR3, as DNA: TGTGCCAGCAGTGCTAGCGGACCGGGGCAAGAGACCCAGTACTTC. It yields the protein CASSASGPGQETQYF.

This sequence joins TRBV5-4 and TRBJ2-3, with 15 bases identical to TRBD2. The CDR3 loop spans 20 amino acids. Germline lookup yields CDR1 SGHNT and CDR2 YYREEE (reference sequence). V trimming: 4 bases; J trimming: 6 bases; junction bases outside the gene matches: 18. CDR3 amino acids: CASSHAGLAGGPSALDTQYF. In DNA, the CDR3 is TGTGCCAGCAGCCACGCCGGACTAGCGGGAGGGCCCTCTGCACTTGATACGCAGTATTTT.

In this sample, this clone turned up once. The gene calls are TRBV5-1 and TRBJ2-3; 8 nucleotides match TRBD2. J lost 1 base, V lost 5 bases, and 6 bases had no gene match. Germline lookup yields CDR1 SGHRS and CDR2 YFSETQ. The CDR3 is 15 amino acids. The DNA for the CDR3 is TGCGCCAGCAGACATAGCGGGGCCGGCACAGATACGCAGTATTTT. It codes for CASRHSGAGTDTQYF.

On this clone itself: At one of its ends the junction is not consistent with the germline gene, which may arise from a read error. The chain carries TRBV11-2 and TRBJ2-7; 10 nucleotides line up with TRBD2. There are 15 residues in the CDR3. Germline V gene lookup returns CDR1 SGHAT and CDR2 FQNNGV. CDR3 sequence reads: CATSGSGRVSGEQYF. In DNA, the CDR3 is TGTGCCACCAGCGGAAGCGGGAGGGTGTCGGGTGAGCAGTACTTC.

J is TRBJ2-7 and V is TRBV11-2; the D gene is possibly TRBD2 (7 bases). V lost 5 bases to trimming and J lost 0 bases, with 11 bases between them. This CDR3 contains 14 residues. Germline CDR1 reads SGHAT; CDR2 reads FQNNGV. CDR3 coding DNA: TGTGCCAGCAGCCCGGGGGGCGGCTCCTACGAGCAGTACTTC. It is translated as CASSPGGGSYEQYF.

The J gene is TRBJ2-1, the V gene TRBV9, with D maybe TRBD1 (6 bases). Trimming took 0 bases from V and 6 from J, leaving 10 bases between them. Per germline, CDR1 SGDLS and CDR2 YYNGEE. This CDR3 is 14 amino acids long. The CDR3 is CASSVVARGNEQFF. As DNA, the CDR3 is TGTGCCAGCAGCGTAGTTGCCAGGGGCAATGAGCAGTTCTTC.

This chain links TRBV7-3 with TRBJ2-3, with 7 bases matching TRBD2. V lost 5 bases, J lost 6 bases, and 8 bases stayed unmatched. Germline loops: CDR1 SGHTA, CDR2 FQGTGA. The CDR3 totals 14 residues. DNA for the CDR3: TGTGCCAGCAGCACGGGGGGTAGTGCCGATACGCAGTATTTT. This codes for CASSTGGSADTQYF.

This CDR3 reads CASSHLGQGTDTEAFF. The CDR3 coding sequence is TGCGCCAGCAGCCACCTCGGACAGGGGACAGACACTGAAGCTTTCTTT. V gene TRBV5-1 combines with J gene TRBJ1-1; 9 positions match TRBD1. Trimming at V came to 4 bases and at J to 3 bases, leaving 10 bases not matched to a gene. Germline assignment: CDR1 SGHRS and CDR2 YFSETQ. This CDR3 region has 16 residues.

The chain is built from TRBV6-6 and TRBJ1-3, with 8 positions matching TRBD1. CDR3 size: 16 residues. CDR1 and CDR2 (germline): MNHNY, SVGAGI (reference sequence). The trim removed 2 bases at V and 4 bases at J, leaving 7 bases unmatched. CDR3 nucleotide sequence: TGTGCCAGCAGTTACGGGACAGGCCTTTCAGGAAACACCATATATTTT. Translation gives CASSYGTGLSGNTIYF.

The V and J genes are TRBV5-6 and TRBJ2-2; D is unresolved. The germline V and J ends were trimmed by 2 bases and 8 bases, with 7 bases remaining between them. Germline V lookup: CDR1 SGHDT, CDR2 YYEEEE. CDR3 length: 12 residues. As DNA, the CDR3 is TGTGCCAGCAGCTTCGAGAGGGGGGAGCTGTTTTTT. Translating gives CASSFERGELFF.

The chain combines TRBV10-2 with TRBJ1-1, with TRBD1 matching 7 bases. The CDR3 contains 14 residues. V lost 3 bases, J lost 4 bases, and 5 bases stayed unmatched. Germline V gene data show CDR1 as WSHSY and CDR2 as SAAADI. The DNA for the CDR3 is TGCGCCAGCAGTGAAAAGGGGGCAGGCACTGAAGCTTTCTTT. Translation gives CASSEKGAGTEAFF.

This rearrangement joins TRBV6-1 to TRBJ2-2; maybe TRBD1 (6 bases). This CDR3 spans 15 amino acids. V was clipped by 4 bases and J by 5 bases, with 14 bases between them. Germline-derived CDR1 and CDR2 are MNHNS and SASEGT. The CDR3 protein is CASSGGGKVTGELFF. As DNA, the CDR3 is TGTGCCAGCAGTGGAGGGGGTAAAGTAACCGGGGAGCTGTTTTTT.

The chain is built from TRBV28 and TRBJ1-2; D remains ambiguous. CDR3 size: 13 residues. Trimming took off 6 bases at V and 5 bases at J, with 13 bases between the two ends. The V gene's germline CDR1 is MDHEN and CDR2 SYDVKM. The CDR3 here is CASSTLPVYGYTF. CDR3 nucleotides: TGTGCCAGCAGCACTCTCCCGGTATATGGCTACACCTTC.